This passage covers 23 T cell receptor beta chains from one sample sequenced in a study of T cells after posttransplantation cyclophosphamide. Some clones are missing from TCRdb's copy, which holds only in-frame ones; the method was immunoSEQ multiplex PCR. The specimen has thousands of clones, none found just once. A marrow graft followed busulfan-fludarabine conditioning, with cyclophosphamide on days +3 and +4. The sample was PBMCs, taken after allogeneic stem cell transplant with posttransplant cyclophosphamide. The receptors originated from a male patient in his thirties who received an allogeneic stem cell transplant from a related donor, was CMV-positive, and had acute GVHD only. The graft donor may account for some of the T cells.

This clone was recorded at least ten times. The chain's CDR3 is CASSQTGEGNTIYF. Here the CDR3 DNA reads TGTGCCAGCAGTCAGACAGGGGAAGGAAACACCATATATTTT. V gene TRBV7-8 combines with J gene TRBJ1-3; TRBD1 matches at 8 bases. Germline V CDR1 and CDR2: SGHVS, FQNEAQ. This CDR3 is built from 14 residues. V gave up 6 bases and J gave up 4 bases; unmatched junction bases: 5.

This clone came up many times. V and J are TRBV9 and TRBJ1-2; D gene unclear. The CDR3 totals 13 residues. Germline assignment: CDR1 SGDLS and CDR2 YYNGEE. Trimming stripped 4 bases from V and 2 bases from J, with 9 bases between. Written as DNA, the CDR3 is TGTGCCAGCAGCCCCACTCGGAACTATGGCTACACCTTC. It encodes CASSPTRNYGYTF. Full variable domain (outside the CDR3, taken from reference TRBV9 and TRBJ1-2): DSGVTQTPKHLITATGQRVTLRCSPRSGDLSVYWYQQSLDQGLQFLIQYYNGEERAKGNILERFSAQQFPDLHSELNLSSLELGDSALYFCASSPTRNYGYTFGSGTRLTVV.

This clone came up many times. The V call is TRBV9, the J call TRBJ1-2; 7 nucleotides match TRBD1. Germline V lookup: CDR1 SGDLS, CDR2 YYNGEE. CDR3 length: 14 amino acids. Unmatched junction bases numbered 9, after V lost 4 bases and J lost 6 bases. The CDR3 DNA reads as TGTGCCAGCAGCCCGGGGACAGCTCGGAATGGCTACACCTTC. The encoded protein is CASSPGTARNGYTF.

By sample share, this clone is medium-sized. The chain uses TRBV7-9 and TRBJ2-1; TRBD1 might be the D (6 bases). This CDR3 region has 16 residues. Trimming removed 3 bases from V and 4 bases from J, with 16 bases in between. From germline, CDR1 is SEHNR and CDR2 FQNEAQ (reference sequence). The CDR3 DNA is TGTGCCAGCAGCTTGAAGGGGGTGTCCCTTTACAATGAGCAGTTCTTC. Protein sequence: CASSLKGVSLYNEQFF.

Within the sample, this clone is medium-sized (0.01 to 0.1%). CDR3 sequence (DNA): TGTGCCATCAGTCGGGACAGGGTTCATGAGCAGTACTTC. This sequence encodes CAISRDRVHEQYF. The chain employs TRBV10-3 and TRBJ2-7; TRBD1 matches at 9 bases. From germline, CDR1 is ENHRY and CDR2 SYGVKD. Unmatched junction bases numbered 6, after V lost 5 bases and J lost 7 bases. This CDR3 spans 13 amino acids.

This clone showed up many times. The rearrangement joins TRBV6-2 or TRBV6-3 to TRBJ2-7; the match to TRBD1 covers 9 bases. CDR3 size: 14 residues. CDR1 and CDR2 from the germline V gene are MNHEY and SVGEGT. With 6 bases clipped from V and 5 bases from J, the junction kept 8 bases outside the gene matches. CDR3 sequence reads: CASRSRDRVHEQYF. CDR3 in DNA: TGTGCCAGCAGATCTCGGGACAGGGTCCACGAGCAGTACTTC.

Judged by abundance, this clone is medium-sized (0.01 to 0.1%). The V and J genes are TRBV10-3 and TRBJ2-2; TRBD1 might be the D (5 bases). Germline V CDR1 and CDR2: ENHRY, SYGVKD. There are 16 residues in the CDR3. The V end lost 3 bases, the J end lost 2 bases, and 13 bases lay between the germline ends. The CDR3 protein is CAISDSYRTNTGELFF. CDR3 nucleotide sequence: TGTGCCATCAGTGACTCCTACAGGACAAACACCGGGGAGCTGTTTTTT.

This clone was seen at least ten times. The chain is built from TRBV7-8 and TRBJ2-1; TRBD1 is a possible D gene (6 bases). Between the trimmed V and J ends, which lost 6 bases and 4 bases, there was a span of 31 bases. From germline, CDR1 is SGHVS and CDR2 FQNEAQ. The CDR3 loop spans 20 amino acids. As DNA, the CDR3 is TGTGCCAGCAGTCCCCGTCGCCCGTATAATAGGGGGTCGGGATACAATGAGCAGTTCTTC. Encoded protein: CASSPRRPYNRGSGYNEQFF.

This clone was seen many times. The chain carries TRBV6-6 and TRBJ2-1; the D is unclear. The CDR3 has 11 amino acids. V was trimmed by 10 bases and J by 10 bases, leaving 14 bases between them. CDR1 is MNHNY and CDR2 is SVGAGI in the germline V gene (reference sequence). This CDR3 reads CATSLREEQFF. Here the CDR3 DNA reads TGTGCCACCTCATTACGCGAGGAGCAGTTCTTC.

This clone was seen ten or more times. The V gene is TRBV5-1, the J gene TRBJ1-3; TRBD1 matches 10 bases. Germline CDR1 is SGHRS and CDR2 is YFSETQ. The CDR3 sequence is 16 residues long. J gave up 2 bases and V 0 bases, and 2 bases lay outside the gene matches. The CDR3 sequence: CASSLVGTGAGNTIYF. CDR3 nucleotides: TGCGCCAGCAGCTTGGTCGGGACAGGGGCTGGAAACACCATATATTTT.

This clone was detected ten times or more. The chain employs TRBV30 and TRBJ2-7, with unresolved D. Germline CDR1 is GTSNPN and CDR2 is SVGIG (reference sequence). The CDR3 runs 12 residues. V lost 0 bases, J lost 3 bases, and 6 bases lay in between. CDR3 in DNA: TGTGCCTGGAGTGTATCCGGCTACGAGCAGTACTTC. Protein sequence: CAWSVSGYEQYF.

Many counts were recorded for this clone. This chain connects TRBV7-2 to TRBJ2-1; TRBD1 agrees at 7 bases. V lost 5 bases and J lost 9; bases outside the gene matches: 10. CDR3 length: 14 residues. Looked up from germline, CDR1 is SGHTA and CDR2 is FQGNSA. The CDR3 loop is CASSRKTTGSEQFF. CDR3 nucleotides: TGTGCCAGCAGCCGAAAGACGACAGGGAGTGAGCAGTTCTTC.

This clone was seen ten or more times. The CDR3 spells CASSRRGGDGYTF. CDR3 DNA: TGTGCCAGCAGCCGGCGAGGGGGGGATGGCTACACCTTC. The gene calls are TRBV7-9 and TRBJ1-2, with D maybe TRBD1 (6 bases). CDR1 SEHNR and CDR2 FQNEAQ come from the germline V gene (reference sequence). The CDR3 spans 13 residues. Trimming removed 5 bases from V and 6 bases from J, with 13 bases in between.

Details on this clone: This clone may be a read error of a much larger clone one base away. The chain couples TRBV20-1 to TRBJ1-1; D is unclear. This CDR3 is 11 amino acids long. Germline values: CDR1 DFQATT, CDR2 SNEGSKA (reference sequence). Trimming removed 6 bases at V and 4 bases at J, with 9 bases between. The CDR3 loop is CSAQVGTEAFF. As DNA, the CDR3 is TGCAGTGCCCAGGTTGGCACTGAAGCTTTCTTT.

This clone was picked up many times. V is TRBV11-2 and J is TRBJ1-4, with TRBD1 as a possible D gene (6 bases). V was trimmed by 5 bases and J by 5 bases, leaving 18 bases between them. The V gene's germline CDR1 is SGHAT and CDR2 FQNNGV. The CDR3 contains 16 residues. As DNA, the CDR3 is TGTGCCAGCAGCCGCAGTCTGACAGGAGGAAATGAAAAACTGTTTTTT. This sequence encodes CASSRSLTGGNEKLFF.

The J gene is TRBJ2-5, the V gene TRBV19, with 7 bases fitting TRBD1. Matching the DNA end better, TRBJ2-7 makes the J call doubtful. The CDR3 covers 14 residues. Germline V gene lookup returns CDR1 LNHDA and CDR2 SQIVND (reference sequence). The CDR3 protein is CASSTRDRPYEQYF. CDR3 DNA sequence: TGTGCCAGTAGTACCCGGGACAGACCATACGAGCAGTACTTC.

At least ten counts were recorded for this clone. The chain uses TRBV12-3 or TRBV12-4 and TRBJ1-1; 9 bases fit TRBD1. Trimming removed 3 bases from V and 4 bases from J; junction bases left unmatched: 3. This CDR3 is 14 amino acids long. The CDR3 reads CASSFLDRGTEAFF. In DNA form, the CDR3 reads TGTGCCAGCAGTTTCCTGGACAGGGGCACTGAAGCTTTCTTT.

This clone was seen ten or more times. The rearrangement links TRBV9 to TRBJ1-2; possibly TRBD1 for D (5 bases). V lost 3 bases to trimming and J lost 4 bases, with 13 bases between them. The germline gives CDR1 SGDLS, CDR2 YYNGEE. The CDR3 is made up of 14 amino acids. The CDR3 here is CASSDTVDSYGYTF. In DNA form, the CDR3 reads TGTGCCAGCAGCGACACCGTCGACAGCTATGGCTACACCTTC.

V gene TRBV30 combines with J gene TRBJ2-5; 9 bases are a match to TRBD1. V shed 3 bases, J shed 5 bases, and the junction held 7 bases outside the gene matches. The CDR3 length is 14 residues. Looked up from germline, CDR1 is GTSNPN and CDR2 is SVGIG (reference sequence). CDR3 region: CAWSGGTGYETQYF. The CDR3, as DNA: TGTGCCTGGAGCGGCGGGACAGGGTACGAGACCCAGTACTTC.

This clone came up many times. V usage is TRBV28 and J usage is TRBJ2-1, with 7 bases lining up with TRBD1. Trimming removed 4 bases from V and 4 bases from J; junction bases left unmatched: 13. The CDR3 consists of 17 residues. CDR1 and CDR2 from the germline V gene are MDHEN and SYDVKM. Here the CDR3 DNA reads TGTGCCAGCAGTTCCCCCGCGACAGGGCGGCGGTACAATGAGCAGTTCTTC. This codes for CASSSPATGRRYNEQFF.

Ten or more counts support this clone. The chain has TRBV9 and TRBJ1-1; TRBD1 aligns across 7 bases. The V gene's germline CDR1 is SGDLS and CDR2 YYNGEE. The CDR3 has 13 amino acids. V dropped 2 bases and J dropped 4; count of bases not matched to a gene: 2. The CDR3 bases are TGTGCCAGCAGCGTCTCAGGGGGCACTGAAGCTTTCTTT. This sequence encodes CASSVSGGTEAFF.

The chain recombines TRBV28 with TRBJ2-2; D uncertain. This CDR3 is built from 17 residues. V was shortened by 1 base and J by 3 bases, with 15 bases between the two germline ends. Germline assignment: CDR1 MDHEN and CDR2 SYDVKM. CDR3 protein: CASSLSGTVSYTGELFF. The CDR3 DNA reads TGTGCCAGCAGTTTATCAGGAACAGTCAGTTACACCGGGGAGCTGTTTTTT.

This clone was observed many times. This sequence joins TRBV19 and TRBJ1-5; D is ambiguous. Trimming removed 5 bases at V and 8 bases at J, with 10 bases between. This CDR3 region has 12 residues. Germline CDR1 is LNHDA and CDR2 is SQIVND (reference sequence). CDR3 region: CASSFGLEPQHF. DNA of the CDR3: TGTGCCAGTAGTTTCGGTCTGGAGCCCCAGCATTTT.